This entry is about one T cell receptor (beta chain). This sample stems from a study of Graves' ophthalmopathy and Graves' hyperthyroidism. Scientists amplified the TCR beta CDR3 regions from RNA transcripts. The authors performed first-round RT-PCR with HTBI primers and then a second-round multiplex PCR. Via MiXCR, TCRdb re-called the multiplex PCR reads, giving one row per CDR3 protein. The sample shows about 58,000 distinct CDR3 sequences, approximately 50% of them seen only once. The CDR3 contains 14 residues. Trimming stripped 7 bases from V and 4 bases from J, with 17 bases between. CDR1 and CDR2 (germline): SQVTM, ANQGSEA.

This chain uses TRBV29-1 with TRBJ2-1, with a possible D match to TRBD2 (5 bases). This TCR came from an adult woman with Graves' ophthalmopathy. Sequences were obtained from peripheral blood. The chain's CDR3 is CSAPESGSYNEQFF. The DNA for the CDR3 is TGCAGCGCTCCCGAAAGCGGATCGTACAATGAGCAGTTCTTC.